These 3 T cell receptor beta chains were sequenced from one sample in a study of cytomegalovirus exposure and HLA in healthy donors. Primers: 60 Vbeta forward and 13 Jbeta reverse. The protocol was immunoSEQ multiplex PCR, while the TCRdb copy is restricted to in-frame clones and leaves out a portion. This sample's table has approximately 120,000 clones. The specimen was PBMCs. These receptors all come from a man aged 30 to 45 in good health and CMV-seronegative.

Comments on this clone: The sample has other DNA sequences that encode this CDR3 too. J is TRBJ2-7 and V is TRBV7-2; D ambiguous. CDR1 and CDR2 from the germline V gene are SGHTA and FQGNSA. V lost 4 bases and J 3 bases, leaving 4 bases between the germline ends. CDR3 length equals 11 residues. The CDR3 protein is CASSSYYEQYF. The CDR3 region has the DNA TGTGCCAGCAGCTCCTACTACGAGCAGTACTTC.

The chain recombines TRBV19 with TRBJ2-7; D is perhaps TRBD2 (6 bases). The CDR3 runs to 12 residues. The germline V gene encodes CDR1 LNHDA and CDR2 SQIVND (reference sequence). V was shortened by 7 bases and J by 7 bases, with 14 bases between the two germline ends. In DNA, the CDR3 is TGTGCCAGTAATATTCTGGGAGGTGAGCAGTACTTC. This encodes CASNILGGEQYF.

This chain uses TRBV5-4 with TRBJ2-3; the D gene is possibly TRBD2 (6 bases). Germline CDR1 SGHNT, CDR2 YYREEE (reference sequence). The CDR3 runs 15 residues. V shed 0 bases and J shed 2 bases, with 10 bases lying between them. The CDR3 region is CASSLGGMPTDTQYF. The CDR3 DNA is TGTGCCAGCAGCTTGGGCGGGATGCCCACAGATACGCAGTATTTT.